These T cell receptor beta chains were read from a single sample in a study of blood T cell repertoires in COVID-19. The data were produced by immunoSEQ multiplex PCR, yet TCRdb's version contains in-frame clones alone and is incomplete. The sample has over 45,000 clones; about 91% are singletons. The source material was peripheral blood. Receptor source: a woman aged 60 to 75 with COVID-19, enrolled during active disease. Both conserved end residues are part of each CDR3. Fields, in order: V gene, J gene, clone size, D gene, CDR3 protein, CDR3 DNA. D genes are given only for firm matches. Size tells how often a clone was seen (once, few, many) or the class of an expanded clone, and some rows leave it out.

TRBV5-6	TRBJ1-5	NA	NA	CASSFGGGSNQPQHF	TGTGCCAGCAGCTTTGGAGGAGGGAGCAATCAGCCCCAGCATTTT
TRBV9	TRBJ2-7	NA	TRBD1	CASSGGTGSSYEQYF	TGTGCCAGCAGCGGGGGGACAGGTAGCTCCTACGAGCAGTACTTC
TRBV6-5	TRBJ2-7	NA	NA	CASSYPPSDEQYF	TGTGCCAGCAGTTACCCTCCTAGCGACGAGCAGTACTTC
TRBV3-1/TRBV3-2	TRBJ2-5	NA	NA	CASSLIQETQYF	TGTGCCAGCAGCCTCATTCAAGAGACCCAGTACTTC
TRBV27	TRBJ1-2	NA	NA	CASSDNVGDFYGYTF	TGTGCCAGCAGCGACAACGTGGGAGATTTCTATGGCTACACCTTC
TRBV6-1	TRBJ2-7	NA	TRBD1	CASSEERGLYYEQYF	TGTGCCAGCAGTGAGGAGAGGGGGCTTTACTACGAGCAGTACTTC
TRBV19	TRBJ2-1	once	TRBD2	CASSYSGRGYEQFF	TGTGCCAGTTCCTATAGCGGGAGAGGCTATGAGCAGTTCTTC
TRBV5-1	TRBJ1-3	NA	TRBD1	CASSPRDRGLGNTIYF	TGCGCCAGCAGCCCCCGGGACAGGGGGCTTGGAAACACCATATATTTT
TRBV4-1	TRBJ1-1	NA	TRBD1	CASSQQGAYTEAFF	TGCGCCAGCAGTCAACAGGGGGCCTACACTGAAGCTTTCTTT
TRBV2	TRBJ1-5	NA	NA	CASSEGVTSNQPQHF	TGTGCCAGCAGTGAAGGAGTCACTAGCAATCAGCCCCAGCATTTT
TRBV27	TRBJ2-5	NA	NA	CASSLSTLRETQYF	TGTGCCAGCAGTTTATCAACCTTGAGGGAGACCCAGTACTTC
TRBV2	TRBJ2-3	NA	NA	CASSDARFEYTQYF	TGTGCCAGCAGTGATGCCCGCTTCGAGTATACGCAGTATTTT
TRBV5-4	TRBJ1-1	few	NA	CASSSRPGVANTEAFF	TGTGCCAGCAGCTCGCGCCCGGGGGTAGCGAACACTGAAGCTTTCTTT
TRBV4-3	TRBJ1-4	NA	NA	CASSQDEGRVGEKLFF	TGCGCCAGCAGCCAAGATGAAGGCAGGGTAGGAGAAAAACTGTTTTTT
TRBV2	TRBJ2-2	NA	TRBD1	CATNRDRGPGELFF	TGTGCCACGAACCGGGACAGGGGTCCCGGGGAGCTGTTTTTT
TRBV6-5	TRBJ1-2	few	NA	CASRGDSLLYGYTF	TGTGCCAGCAGGGGGGACTCCCTCCTCTATGGCTACACCTTC
TRBV7-2	TRBJ1-4	NA	NA	CASSLGLSLFF	TGTGCCAGCAGCCTCGGACTGTCTCTGTTTTTT
TRBV30	TRBJ2-6	NA	NA	CAWANSGANVLTF	TGTGCCTGGGCAAACTCTGGGGCCAACGTCCTGACTTTC
TRBV7-2	TRBJ2-2	NA	NA	CATAPGQGAGELFF	TGTGCCACCGCACCGGGACAAGGGGCCGGGGAGCTGTTTTTT
TRBV7-8	TRBJ2-5	NA	NA	CASSLGRLGETQYF	TGTGCCAGCAGCTTAGGGCGCCTAGGAGAGACCCAGTACTTC
TRBV6-5	TRBJ2-2	NA	NA	CATIPGVYTGELFF	TGTGCCACCATACCCGGGGTGTACACCGGGGAGCTGTTTTTT
TRBV27	TRBJ2-1	NA	TRBD1	CASSRQGPFYNEQFF	TGTGCCAGCAGTCGACAGGGACCCTTCTACAATGAGCAGTTCTTC
TRBV5-1	TRBJ2-1	few	TRBD2	CASSPPAGEGNEQFF	TGCGCCAGCAGCCCCCCGGCGGGGGAGGGCAATGAGCAGTTCTTC
TRBV28	TRBJ2-3	NA	NA	CASSFAGNRLTQYF	TGTGCCAGCAGTTTTGCAGGGAATCGGTTGACGCAGTATTTT
TRBV30	TRBJ1-5	NA	NA	CAWSRARGPQHF	TGTGCCTGGAGTCGGGCCAGGGGGCCCCAGCATTTT
TRBV11-2	TRBJ1-2	NA	NA	CVSSPANYGYTF	TGTGTCAGCAGCCCCGCTAACTATGGCTACACCTTC
TRBV7-2	TRBJ1-2	once	NA	CASSLEQYYGYTF	TGTGCCAGCAGCTTAGAACAGTACTATGGCTACACCTTC
TRBV7-6	TRBJ2-5	NA	TRBD2	CASSGGLGVGETQYF	TGTGCCAGCAGCGGAGGACTAGGAGTGGGGGAGACCCAGTACTTC
TRBV27	TRBJ2-1	NA	TRBD2	CASSSDFLADPYNEQFF	TGTGCCAGCAGTTCCGACTTTCTAGCGGACCCGTACAATGAGCAGTTCTTC